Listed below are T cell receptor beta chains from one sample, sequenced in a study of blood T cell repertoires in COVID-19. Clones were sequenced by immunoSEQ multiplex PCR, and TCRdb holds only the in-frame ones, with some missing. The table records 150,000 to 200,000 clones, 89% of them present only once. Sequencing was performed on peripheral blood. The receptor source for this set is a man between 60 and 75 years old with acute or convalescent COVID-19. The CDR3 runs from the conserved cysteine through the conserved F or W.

CDR3aa: CASSQDTYYGYTF
j_gene: TRBJ1-2
v_gene: TRBV5-1
len: 13

CDR3aa: CATSDARQGKYNEQFF
j_gene: TRBJ2-1
v_gene: TRBV24-1
len: 16

CDR3aa: CATSDPGGPYEQYF
j_gene: TRBJ2-7
v_gene: TRBV24-1
len: 14

CDR3aa: CASSQTGGPYNEQFF
j_gene: TRBJ2-1
v_gene: TRBV4-3
len: 15

CDR3aa: CASRGTIRYTEAFF
j_gene: TRBJ1-1
v_gene: TRBV19
len: 14

CDR3aa: CASSLYFGYTF
j_gene: TRBJ1-2
v_gene: TRBV12-3/TRBV12-4
len: 11

CDR3aa: CASSQGEGGTQELFF
j_gene: TRBJ1-4
v_gene: TRBV4-2
len: 15

CDR3aa: CASRSWDRVTDTQYF
j_gene: TRBJ2-3
v_gene: TRBV5-1
len: 15

CDR3aa: CAWSGTGEAFF
j_gene: TRBJ1-1
v_gene: TRBV30
len: 11

CDR3aa: CASSPRGQGREKLFF
j_gene: TRBJ1-4
v_gene: TRBV4-1
len: 15

CDR3aa: CASSLESPGNNSPLHF
j_gene: TRBJ1-6
v_gene: TRBV5-1
len: 16

CDR3aa: CASSSRDSTINTEAFF
j_gene: TRBJ1-1
v_gene: TRBV13
len: 16

CDR3aa: CASSPTGTGYQPQHF
j_gene: TRBJ1-5
v_gene: TRBV7-9
len: 15

CDR3aa: CASSLTGGVGNTIYF
j_gene: TRBJ1-3
v_gene: TRBV2
len: 15

CDR3aa: CASSYNRGQTEAFF
j_gene: TRBJ1-1
v_gene: TRBV6-5
len: 14

CDR3aa: CASRSGVSGNTIYF
j_gene: TRBJ1-3
v_gene: TRBV9
len: 14

CDR3aa: CASSLAAGSYEQYF
j_gene: TRBJ2-7
v_gene: TRBV5-1
len: 14

CDR3aa: CASRGQGGTGELFF
j_gene: TRBJ2-2
v_gene: TRBV10-2
len: 14

CDR3aa: CASNEGVTDTQYF
j_gene: TRBJ2-3
v_gene: TRBV9
len: 13

CDR3aa: CASWTDRDTEAFF
j_gene: TRBJ1-1
v_gene: TRBV2
len: 13

CDR3aa: CASSRTGNEAFF
j_gene: TRBJ1-1
v_gene: TRBV12-3/TRBV12-4
len: 12

CDR3aa: CASSSGQGASGELFF
j_gene: TRBJ2-2
v_gene: TRBV5-1
len: 15

CDR3aa: CASSPRTGDTQYF
j_gene: TRBJ2-3
v_gene: TRBV18
len: 13

CDR3aa: CASSPLRQGGHTDTQYF
j_gene: TRBJ2-3
v_gene: TRBV18
len: 17

CDR3aa: CASSSDYGNTIYF
j_gene: TRBJ1-3
v_gene: TRBV12-3/TRBV12-4
len: 13

CDR3aa: CASSPRDRAQTNEKLFF
j_gene: TRBJ1-4
v_gene: TRBV7-9
len: 17

CDR3aa: CAWSVGRGHGYTF
j_gene: TRBJ1-2
v_gene: TRBV30
len: 13

CDR3aa: CASSFTGGASGYTF
j_gene: TRBJ1-2
v_gene: TRBV7-2
len: 14

CDR3aa: CAISEFAAGAGDTQYF
j_gene: TRBJ2-3
v_gene: TRBV10-3
len: 16

CDR3aa: CASRKGADTQYF
j_gene: TRBJ2-3
v_gene: TRBV12-3/TRBV12-4
len: 12

CDR3aa: CASSIGRDRGKGQPQHF
j_gene: TRBJ1-5
v_gene: TRBV19
len: 17

CDR3aa: CASGLVPLGTSNQPQHF
j_gene: TRBJ1-5
v_gene: TRBV12-5
len: 17

CDR3aa: CASSQVQTGAYEQYF
j_gene: TRBJ2-7
v_gene: TRBV4-1
len: 15

CDR3aa: CASSRGTGTGELFF
j_gene: TRBJ2-2
v_gene: TRBV5-1
len: 14

CDR3aa: CASSVFTGEPYNEQFF
j_gene: TRBJ2-1
v_gene: TRBV9
len: 16

CDR3aa: CASSLGTGLGTDTQYF
j_gene: TRBJ2-3
v_gene: TRBV7-3
len: 16

CDR3aa: CASGRGTGNYEQYF
j_gene: TRBJ2-7
v_gene: TRBV12-5
len: 14

CDR3aa: CASSTGGNTGELFF
j_gene: TRBJ2-2
v_gene: TRBV6-5
len: 14